Reported below is one T cell receptor beta chain. This sample was included in a study of blood T cells in healthy people across ages. A second about 6 to 11 cycle PCR used barcoded and J-beta primers. TCRdb passed the 5' RACE reads through MiXCR, listing each CDR3 protein once. The sample lists almost 800,000 distinct CDR3 sequences; roughly 50% were seen once. This TCR came from a man aged 25 to 40 in good health. Material: blood.

The CDR3 here is CASSLYRSGYTF. The CDR3 nucleotides are TGTGCCAGCAGCCTTTACAGGTCGGGCTACACCTTC. The rearrangement links TRBV7-2 to TRBJ1-2; D is perhaps TRBD1 (5 bases). Germline V lookup: CDR1 SGHTA, CDR2 FQGNSA. This CDR3 contains 12 residues. V shed 5 bases and J shed 8 bases, with 12 bases lying between them.